This T cell receptor (beta chain) was found in a study of spatial heterogeneity in lung cancer. Points from the study as a whole: Ubiquitous expanded tumor TCRs showed up in blood more at resection than follow-up.

TCRdb reprocessed the 5' RACE reads with MiXCR, giving one entry per CDR3 protein. This repertoire shows some 83,000 distinct CDR3 sequences, 8% found once; its top ten account for 6.8%. As to time point: sample taken at primary tumor resection. With respect to this clonotype: What it recognizes is unknown.

The sequence was collected from a male donor with early-stage non-small cell lung cancer. Sequenced here: PBMCs, sampled at surgery.

CDR3 sequence: CASSLFRITKIDEQFF. DNA of the CDR3: TGTGCCAGTAGTCTATTCAGGATTACTAAAATAGATGAGCAGTTCTTC. J is TRBJ2-1 and V is TRBV19; D is unresolved. The V end was cut by 5 bases, the J end by 8 bases, with 22 bases between. This CDR3 comprises 16 residues. The germline V gene has CDR1 LNHDA and CDR2 SQIVND (reference sequence).